The 5 T cell receptor beta chains below were found in one sample sequenced in a study of T-cell memory formation after mild COVID-19. Each CDR3 protein is one row after TCRdb ran MiXCR on the 5' RACE reads. This sample carries approximately 450,000 distinct CDR3 sequences, about 20% of them seen once, and the ten largest clones take 10% to 15%. Sequenced: PBMCs or a T cell subset sorted from them (not recorded which). These receptors were taken from an adult woman who had mild COVID-19 (a few samples of this study predate the infection). Cell type and time point are not known.

This chain uses TRBV14 with TRBJ2-5; D is possibly TRBD1 (6 bases). The CDR3 sequence is 18 residues long. Germline V lookup: CDR1 SGHDN, CDR2 FVKESK. Trimming pared 0 bases from V and 4 bases from J, leaving 21 bases between. The CDR3 sequence: CASSQDFRTARRPETQYF. The CDR3 DNA reads as TGTGCCAGCAGCCAAGATTTCCGGACAGCTCGTCGCCCAGAGACCCAGTACTTC.

This clonotype came up many times. The chain has TRBV6-2 or TRBV6-3 and TRBJ2-3; the match to TRBD1 covers 7 bases. This CDR3 region has 19 residues. The ends lost 2 bases at V and 0 bases at J; junction bases unmatched: 14. Germline V CDR1 and CDR2: MNHEY, SVGEGT. Written as DNA, the CDR3 is TGTGCCAGCAGTTACGACCGGGACAGCCCCGGGATCAGCACAGATACGCAGTATTTT. Translated: CASSYDRDSPGISTDTQYF.

This clonotype has ten or more counts. The gene calls are TRBV7-2 and TRBJ2-2; 10 bases fit TRBD2. The CDR3 has 15 amino acids. Trimming removed 5 bases from V and 5 bases from J; junction bases left unmatched: 5. Germline CDR1 and CDR2: SGHTA and FQGNSA. The chain's CDR3 is CASSVSSGGTGELFF. Written as DNA, the CDR3 is TGTGCCAGCAGCGTCTCTAGCGGGGGAACCGGGGAGCTGTTTTTT.

The CDR3 protein is CASSQVVRGFYEQYF. The CDR3 DNA sequence: TGCGCCAGCAGCCAAGTAGTAAGGGGCTTCTACGAGCAGTACTTC. The chain is built from TRBV4-1 and TRBJ2-7, with D perhaps TRBD1 (5 bases). Germline-derived CDR1 and CDR2 are MGHRA and YSYEKL. The CDR3 is made up of 15 amino acids. V shed 1 base and J shed 3 bases, with 13 bases lying between them.

The CDR3 DNA reads as TGTGCCAGCAGCTCGCTTACAGGGTTCGCGATAGAACAGTTCTTC. Protein product: CASSSLTGFAIEQFF. The rearrangement uses TRBV9 and TRBJ2-1; D possibly corresponds to TRBD1 (6 bases). Between the trimmed V and J ends, which lost 4 bases and 13 bases, there was a span of 24 bases. The CDR3 has 15 amino acids. The germline V gene encodes CDR1 SGDLS and CDR2 YYNGEE.